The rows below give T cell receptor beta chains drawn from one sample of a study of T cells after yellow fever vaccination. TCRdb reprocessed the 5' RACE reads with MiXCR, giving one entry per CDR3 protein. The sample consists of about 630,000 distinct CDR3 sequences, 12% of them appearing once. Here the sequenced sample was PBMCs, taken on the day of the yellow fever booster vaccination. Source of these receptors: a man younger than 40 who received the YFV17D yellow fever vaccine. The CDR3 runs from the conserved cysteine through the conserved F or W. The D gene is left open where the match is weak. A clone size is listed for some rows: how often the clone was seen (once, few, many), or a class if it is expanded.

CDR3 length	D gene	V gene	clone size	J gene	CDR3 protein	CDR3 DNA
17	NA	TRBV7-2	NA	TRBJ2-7	CASSSPKSSLLGGEQYF	TGTGCCAGCAGCTCCCCCAAGTCATCCCTCCTAGGAGGCGAGCAGTACTTC
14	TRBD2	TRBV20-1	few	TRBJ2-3	CSASLREGTDTQYF	TGCAGTGCTAGTTTGCGGGAGGGCACAGATACGCAGTATTTT
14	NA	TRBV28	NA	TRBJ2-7	CASSFLGDGYEQYF	TGTGCCAGCAGTTTTCTCGGGGACGGCTACGAGCAGTACTTC
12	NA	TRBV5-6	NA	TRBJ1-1	CASGQPNTEAFF	TGTGCCAGCGGACAGCCTAACACTGAAGCTTTCTTT
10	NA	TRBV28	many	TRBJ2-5	CASSQETQYF	TGTGCCAGCAGCCAAGAGACCCAGTACTTC
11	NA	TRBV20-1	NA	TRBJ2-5	CSARWEETQYF	TGCAGTGCCCGATGGGAGGAGACCCAGTACTTC
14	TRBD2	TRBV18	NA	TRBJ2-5	CASAHGRAGETQYF	TGTGCCAGCGCGCACGGGAGGGCCGGAGAGACCCAGTACTTC
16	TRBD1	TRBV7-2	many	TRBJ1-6	CASSERDRDRYSPLHF	TGTGCCAGCAGCGAACGTGACAGGGATCGATACTCACCCCTCCACTTT
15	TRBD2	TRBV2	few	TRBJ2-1	CASLPAGGWNNEQFF	TGTGCCAGCCTGCCAGCGGGAGGCTGGAACAATGAGCAGTTCTTC
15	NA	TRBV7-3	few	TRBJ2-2	CASSPMGGPSGELFF	TGTGCCAGCAGTCCGATGGGGGGGCCATCCGGGGAGCTGTTTTTT
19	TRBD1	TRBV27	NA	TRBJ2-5	CASSLVGGRTGAHQETQYF	TGTGCCAGCAGTTTAGTAGGGGGGAGGACAGGGGCCCACCAGGAGACCCAGTACTTC
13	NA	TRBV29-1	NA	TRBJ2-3	CSVLGDGGTLRYF	TGCAGCGTCCTCGGAGATGGTGGGACGCTAAGGTATTTT
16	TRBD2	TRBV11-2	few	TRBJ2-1	CASSLTSGIDYNEQFF	TGTGCCAGCAGCTTGACTAGCGGGATTGATTACAATGAGCAGTTCTTC
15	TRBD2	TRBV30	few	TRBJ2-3	CAWSRTAGGPDTQYF	TGTGCCTGGAGTCGAACGGCGGGAGGGCCAGATACGCAGTATTTT
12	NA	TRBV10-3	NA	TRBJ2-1	CAISADYNEQFF	TGTGCCATCAGTGCTGATTACAATGAGCAGTTCTTC
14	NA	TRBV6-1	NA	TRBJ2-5	CASTAPPPGETQYF	TGTGCCAGCACCGCCCCGCCGCCGGGAGAGACCCAGTACTTC
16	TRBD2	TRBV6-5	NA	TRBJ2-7	CASSSRGTSGSYEQYF	TGTGCCAGCAGTTCCCGGGGGACTAGCGGGAGCTACGAGCAGTACTTC
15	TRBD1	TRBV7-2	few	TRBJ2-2	CASSKGQWNTGELFF	TGTGCCAGCAGCAAGGGACAGTGGAACACCGGGGAGCTGTTTTTT
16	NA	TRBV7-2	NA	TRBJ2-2	CASSASSSGLAGELFF	TGTGCCAGCAGCGCGAGTTCCAGCGGGCTGGCGGGGGAGCTGTTTTTT
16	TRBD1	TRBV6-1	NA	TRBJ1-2	CASSVGQGRSLYGYTF	TGTGCCAGCAGTGTCGGACAGGGGCGCTCCCTTTATGGCTACACCTTC
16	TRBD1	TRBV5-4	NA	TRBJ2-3	CASSLAGQGVTDTQYF	TGTGCCAGCAGCTTGGCCGGACAGGGAGTTACAGATACGCAGTATTTT
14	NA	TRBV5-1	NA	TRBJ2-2	CASSQEGATGELFF	TGCGCCAGCAGCCAGGAAGGGGCCACCGGGGAGCTGTTTTTT
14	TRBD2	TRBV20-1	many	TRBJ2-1	CSARLAGSYNEQFF	TGCAGTGCTCGACTAGCGGGATCTTACAATGAGCAGTTCTTC
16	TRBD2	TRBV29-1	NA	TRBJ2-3	CSVESGTSVATDTQYF	TGCAGCGTTGAGTCCGGGACTAGCGTGGCGACAGATACGCAGTATTTT
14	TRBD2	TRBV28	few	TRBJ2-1	CASSLSGTNNEQFF	TGTGCCAGCAGTTTGAGCGGGACCAACAATGAGCAGTTCTTC
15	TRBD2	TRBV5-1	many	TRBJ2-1	CASSSFGTSDSEQFF	TGCGCCAGCAGCTCCTTCGGGACTAGTGATAGTGAGCAGTTCTTC
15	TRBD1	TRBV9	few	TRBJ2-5	CASSAGRRGPETQYF	TGTGCCAGCAGCGCCGGTCGCAGGGGGCCGGAGACCCAGTACTTC
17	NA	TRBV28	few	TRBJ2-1	CASSLQGRERRWNEQFF	TGTGCCAGCAGTTTACAGGGGCGGGAGAGAAGGTGGAATGAGCAGTTCTTC
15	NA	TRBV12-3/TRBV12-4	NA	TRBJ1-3	CASRPGQYSVNTIYF	TGTGCCAGCAGGCCTGGACAGTACTCTGTAAACACCATATATTTT
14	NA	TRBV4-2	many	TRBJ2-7	CASSHSGGNYEQYF	TGTGCCAGCAGCCATAGCGGAGGCAACTACGAGCAGTACTTC
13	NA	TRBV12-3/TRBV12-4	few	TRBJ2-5	CASRRRPQETQYF	TGTGCCAGCAGAAGACGGCCGCAAGAGACCCAGTACTTC
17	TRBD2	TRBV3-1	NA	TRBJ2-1	CATKGLAGPHSYNEQFF	TGTGCCACAAAGGGCCTAGCGGGACCCCACTCCTACAATGAGCAGTTCTTC
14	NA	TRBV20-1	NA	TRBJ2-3	CSAIDSLYTDTQYF	TGCAGTGCTATCGATTCCCTATACACAGATACGCAGTATTTT
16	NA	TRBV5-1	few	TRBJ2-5	CASSTRPGIVVETQYF	TGCGCCAGCAGCACGAGACCCGGGATCGTTGTTGAGACCCAGTACTTC
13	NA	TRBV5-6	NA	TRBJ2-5	CAWGTQTRETQYF	TGTGCCTGGGGGACACAGACACGAGAGACCCAGTACTTC
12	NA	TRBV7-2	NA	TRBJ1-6	CASSVEHSPLHF	TGTGCCAGCAGCGTCGAGCATTCACCCCTCCACTTT
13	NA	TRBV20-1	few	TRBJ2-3	CSASGPVVDTQYF	TGCAGTGCTAGCGGTCCTGTGGTAGATACGCAGTATTTT
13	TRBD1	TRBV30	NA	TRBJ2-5	CAWSEGAEETQYF	TGTGCCTGGAGTGAGGGGGCAGAAGAGACCCAGTACTTC
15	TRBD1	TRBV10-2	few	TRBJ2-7	CASRGGTGVSYEQYF	TGCGCCAGCAGAGGGGGGACAGGGGTGTCGTACGAGCAGTACTTC
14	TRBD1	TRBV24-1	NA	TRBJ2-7	CATSATGVSYEQYF	TGTGCCACCAGTGCGACAGGGGTCTCCTACGAGCAGTACTTC
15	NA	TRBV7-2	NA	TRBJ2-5	CASSFTGRVLGTQYF	TGTGCCAGCAGCTTTACAGGAAGAGTCTTGGGGACCCAGTACTTC
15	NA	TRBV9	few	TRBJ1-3	CASSVESISGNTIYF	TGTGCCAGCAGCGTAGAATCAATTTCGGGAAACACCATATATTTT
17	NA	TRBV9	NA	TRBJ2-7	CASSVGSGHRNSYEQYF	TGTGCCAGCAGCGTCGGTTCGGGACATCGAAATTCCTACGAGCAGTACTTC
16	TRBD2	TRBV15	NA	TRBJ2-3	CATSAQLAGGLDTQYF	TGTGCCACCAGCGCTCAACTAGCGGGAGGGCTGGATACGCAGTATTTT
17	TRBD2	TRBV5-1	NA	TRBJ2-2	CASSLGGTSANTGELFF	TGCGCCAGCAGCTTGGGCGGGACTAGCGCGAACACCGGGGAGCTGTTTTTT
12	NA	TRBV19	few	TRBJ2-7	CASGGGAYEQYF	TGTGCCAGTGGCGGAGGAGCCTACGAGCAGTACTTC
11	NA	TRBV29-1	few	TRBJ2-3	CSVLEERTQYF	TGCAGCGTTCTAGAGGAGAGAACGCAGTATTTT
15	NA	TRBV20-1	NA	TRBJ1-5	CSARDLGRSNQPQHF	TGCAGTGCTAGAGATCTGGGGCGTAGCAATCAGCCCCAGCATTTT
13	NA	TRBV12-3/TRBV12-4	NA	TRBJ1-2	CASSLGDIYGYTF	TGTGCCAGCAGTTTAGGGGACATCTATGGCTACACCTTC
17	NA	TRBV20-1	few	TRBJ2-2	CSARDLTGARGSGELFF	TGCAGTGCTAGGGACCTAACGGGGGCCAGGGGCTCCGGGGAGCTGTTTTTT
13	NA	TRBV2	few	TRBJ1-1	CASRFDGDPKAFF	TGTGCCAGCAGATTCGACGGTGACCCCAAAGCTTTCTTT
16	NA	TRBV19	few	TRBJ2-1	CASSIGTAPSYNEQFF	TGTGCCAGTAGTATAGGCACGGCACCCTCCTACAATGAGCAGTTCTTC
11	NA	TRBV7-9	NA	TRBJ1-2	CASSTRWGYTF	TGTGCCAGCAGCACGAGGTGGGGCTACACCTTC
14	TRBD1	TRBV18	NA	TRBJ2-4	CASSPRDRGDIQYF	TGTGCCAGCTCACCTCGAGACAGGGGTGACATTCAGTACTTC
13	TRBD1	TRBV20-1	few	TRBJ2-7	CSAIVDRGYEQYF	TGCAGTGCTATTGTCGACAGGGGCTACGAGCAGTACTTC
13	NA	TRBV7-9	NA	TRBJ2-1	CASSRNAGVEQFF	TGTGCCAGCAGCCGCAACGCAGGGGTTGAGCAGTTCTTC
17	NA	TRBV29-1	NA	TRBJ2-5	CSVGPLRTGVRQETQYF	TGCAGCGTTGGGCCCCTAAGAACGGGAGTTCGCCAAGAGACCCAGTACTTC
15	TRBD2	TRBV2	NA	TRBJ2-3	CASRESSGSADTQYF	TGTGCCAGCAGAGAATCTAGCGGGAGCGCAGATACGCAGTATTTT
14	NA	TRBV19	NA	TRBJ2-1	CATGGGGGYNEQFF	TGTGCCACAGGAGGAGGGGGGGGCTACAATGAGCAGTTCTTC